Listed here are 32 T cell receptor beta chains from one sample, sequenced in a study of blood T cell repertoires in COVID-19. Some clones are missing from TCRdb's copy, which holds only in-frame ones; the method was immunoSEQ multiplex PCR. The table lists over 60,000 clones, roughly 82% of them singletons. The sample consisted of peripheral blood. The receptors derive from a human donor in a cohort sampled during active COVID-19.

The chain joins TRBV7-9 to TRBJ2-1; D is uncertain. V lost 1 base and J 5 bases, leaving 6 bases between the germline ends. The CDR3 loop spans 13 amino acids. The germline V gene encodes CDR1 SEHNR and CDR2 FQNEAQ (reference sequence). The CDR3: CASSLVADNEQFF. CDR3 nucleotides: TGTGCCAGCAGCTTAGTAGCTGACAATGAGCAGTTCTTC.

The genes are TRBV5-1 and TRBJ2-7; possibly TRBD1 for D (6 bases). CDR3 length: 14 amino acids. V lost 4 bases and J 1 base, leaving 12 bases between the germline ends. CDR1 is SGHRS, CDR2 YFSETQ, per germline. CDR3 sequence (DNA): TGCGCCAGCAGCGACCCCCAGGGGTCCTACGAGCAGTACTTC. Its translation is CASSDPQGSYEQYF.

The chain is built from TRBV2 and TRBJ2-7; 10 positions match TRBD1. The germline V gene has CDR1 SNHLY and CDR2 FYNNEI. V was clipped by 10 bases and J by 4 bases; unmatched bases: 10. The CDR3 loop spans 14 amino acids. The CDR3 sequence is CATSRTGGPYEQYF. In DNA, the CDR3 is TGTGCCACCTCAAGGACAGGGGGTCCGTACGAGCAGTACTTC.

The chain is built from TRBV20-1 and TRBJ1-1; D is ambiguous. From germline, CDR1 is DFQATT and CDR2 SNEGSKA (reference sequence). V lost 0 bases to trimming and J lost 7 bases, with 6 bases between them. There are 11 residues in the CDR3. The CDR3 DNA follows: TGCAGTGCTAGAGATTCTTTTGAAGCTTTCTTT. This sequence encodes CSARDSFEAFF.

The J gene is TRBJ1-4, the V gene TRBV6-5, with 8 bases identical to TRBD1. Germline assignment: CDR1 MNHEY and CDR2 SVGAGI. V trimming: 9 bases; J trimming: 7 bases; junction bases outside the gene matches: 7. This CDR3 is built from 13 residues. CDR3 sequence reads: CASRQGFVEKLFF. The CDR3 DNA reads as TGTGCCAGTAGACAGGGGTTCGTTGAAAAACTGTTTTTT.

This chain links TRBV2 with TRBJ1-2; 7 bases align to TRBD1. The V gene end was trimmed by 1 base and the J gene end by 4 bases; junction bases not matched to a gene: 0. From germline, CDR1 is SNHLY and CDR2 FYNNEI. The CDR3 length is 13 residues. This CDR3 is CASSEDRGYGYTF. In DNA form, the CDR3 reads TGTGCCAGCAGTGAAGACAGGGGCTATGGCTACACCTTC.

This chain links TRBV7-6 with TRBJ1-1; 7 bases are a match to TRBD1. From germline, CDR1 is SGHVS and CDR2 FNYEAQ. The CDR3 consists of 15 residues. V lost 5 bases, J lost 6 bases, and 12 bases stayed unmatched. CDR3 in DNA: TGTGCCAGCAGCGAGCGACAGGGTCGGTTGGCTGAAGCTTTCTTT. It translates to CASSERQGRLAEAFF.

There are a few counts of this clone. This sequence joins TRBV21-1 and TRBJ1-1; TRBD1 is the table's D call and was not checked against the DNA. TRBV21-1 is a recognized pseudogene. The CDR3 is made up of 13 amino acids. The CDR3 loop is CASSATGNTEAFF. As DNA, the CDR3 is TGTGCCAGCAGCGCGACAGGGAACACTGAAGCTTTCTTT.

The chain recombines TRBV5-5 with TRBJ1-5; D is uncertain. This CDR3 spans 14 amino acids. In germline, CDR1 is SGHKS, CDR2 YYEKEE (reference sequence). V lost 0 bases, J lost 3 bases, and 7 bases lay in between. CDR3 in amino acids: CASSLGSVNQPQHF. The CDR3 nucleotides are TGTGCCAGCAGCTTGGGCAGCGTCAATCAGCCCCAGCATTTT.

The CDR3 bases are TGTGCCAGCAGCTTAAACAAGGGGTTGGGTGAAAAACTGTTTTTT. Its protein product is CASSLNKGLGEKLFF. The gene calls are TRBV7-2 and TRBJ1-4, with D possibly matching TRBD1 (5 bases). Trimming removed 2 bases at V and 7 bases at J, with 14 bases between. This CDR3 comprises 15 residues. Germline lookup yields CDR1 SGHTA and CDR2 FQGNSA.

The chain employs TRBV7-9 and TRBJ1-6; D uncertain. The germline CDR1 and CDR2 sequences are SEHNR and FQNEAQ (reference sequence). The CDR3 covers 14 residues. Trimming stripped 7 bases from V and 8 bases from J, with 15 bases between. The CDR3 DNA is TGTGCCAGCAACCCTGAGCGTGGCGATTCACCCCTCCACTTT. It specifies CASNPERGDSPLHF.

This chain links TRBV7-2 with TRBJ2-4, with D hard to call. The length of the CDR3 is 13 residues. Trimming left V 5 bases short and J 5 bases short, with 10 bases between. Germline lookup yields CDR1 SGHTA and CDR2 FQGNSA. CDR3 sequence reads: CASSLSNQNIQYF. The CDR3 nucleotides are TGTGCCAGCAGCCTATCAAACCAAAACATTCAGTACTTC. Filled out from reference TRBV7-2 and TRBJ2-4, the complete variable domain reads GAGVSQSPSNKVTEKGKDVELRCDPISGHTALYWYRQSLGQGLEFLIYFQGNSAPDKSGLPSDRFSAERTGGSVSTLTIQRTQQEDSAVYLCASSLSNQNIQYFGAGTRLSVL.

The V and J genes are TRBV10-3 and TRBJ2-2, with 9 positions matching TRBD1. V was clipped by 6 bases and J by 7 bases; unmatched bases: 6. The CDR3 extends over 14 amino acids. Germline assignment: CDR1 ENHRY and CDR2 SYGVKD. The CDR3: CAIRGQGRDGELFF. In nucleotides, the CDR3 is TGTGCCATCAGGGGACAGGGTAGGGACGGGGAGCTGTTTTTT.

The chain recombines TRBV6-6 with TRBJ2-7; TRBD1 agrees at 8 bases. CDR3 size: 14 residues. In germline, CDR1 is MNHNY, CDR2 SVGAGI (reference sequence). The ends lost 2 bases at V and 2 bases at J; junction bases unmatched: 2. In DNA, the CDR3 is TGTGCCAGCAGTTACGACAGGGGCCCCTACGAGCAGTACTTC. Translating it yields CASSYDRGPYEQYF.

This clone was found once. The V and J genes are TRBV3-1 (or the pseudogene TRBV3-2) and TRBJ2-6; D remains ambiguous. The CDR3 runs to 14 residues. Deletions cut 3 bases from V and 0 bases from J, with 3 bases between. Looked up from germline, CDR1 is LGHDT and CDR2 is YNNKEL (reference sequence). The CDR3 DNA sequence: TGTGCCAGCAGCCACTCCTCTGGGGCCAACGTCCTGACTTTC. Translation: CASSHSSGANVLTF.

The chain employs TRBV12-3 or TRBV12-4 and TRBJ2-7; D remains ambiguous. The CDR3 length is 12 residues. V lost 6 bases, J lost 6 bases, and 12 bases lay in between. Here the CDR3 reads CASSQVFGEQYF. The CDR3 nucleotides read TGTGCCAGCAGCCAAGTCTTCGGCGAGCAGTACTTC.

The chain recombines TRBV4-2 with TRBJ2-5; 13 positions agree with TRBD2. The CDR3 loop spans 15 amino acids. Trimming removed 4 bases from V and 5 bases from J; junction bases left unmatched: 4. The germline CDR1 and CDR2 sequences are LGHNA and YNFKEQ. The chain's CDR3 is CASSPGTSGEETQYF. DNA for the CDR3: TGTGCCAGCAGCCCCGGGACTAGCGGGGAGGAGACCCAGTACTTC.

The CDR3 region is CASSLAGVYNSPLHF. For the CDR3, the DNA is TGTGCCAGCAGCTTAGCAGGGGTCTATAATTCACCCCTCCACTTT. This rearrangement joins TRBV11-2 to TRBJ1-6; D possibly corresponds to TRBD1 (6 bases). V dropped 1 base and J dropped 3 bases, with 7 bases sitting between them. Per the germline V gene, CDR1 is SGHAT and CDR2 is FQNNGV. This CDR3 comprises 15 residues.

The rearrangement joins TRBV6-5 to TRBJ2-7, with a possible D match to TRBD2 (5 bases). Trimming shortened V by 4 bases and J by 3 bases, and 13 bases separated the two germline ends. The CDR3 loop spans 14 amino acids. Germline-derived CDR1 and CDR2 are MNHEY and SVGAGI. CDR3 in amino acids: CASSSGPGNYEQYF. CDR3 DNA sequence: TGTGCCAGCAGTTCCGGGCCGGGGAACTACGAGCAGTACTTC.

This sequence joins TRBV5-5 and TRBJ2-6, with D tentatively TRBD1 (7 bases). Germline assignment: CDR1 SGHKS and CDR2 YYEKEE (reference sequence). The CDR3 runs 16 residues. Trimming cost V 4 bases and J 0 bases, with 11 bases left between them. The CDR3 sequence is CASSRGTVSGANVLTF. CDR3 bases: TGTGCCAGCAGCCGGGGGACAGTCTCTGGGGCCAACGTCCTGACTTTC. Using reference TRBV5-5 and TRBJ2-6 for the parts outside the CDR3, the full variable domain is DAGVTQSPTHLIKTRGQQVTLRCSPISGHKSVSWYQQVLGQGPQFIFQYYEKEERGRGNFPDRFSARQFPNYSSELNVNALLLGDSALYLCASSRGTVSGANVLTFGAGSRLTVL.

This clone has a single count. The chain carries TRBV7-2 and TRBJ2-7; 8 bases map to TRBD1. Germline-derived CDR1 and CDR2 are SGHTA and FQGNSA. This CDR3 has 15 residues. After removal of 6 bases from V and 6 bases from J, the junction contained 13 bases not matched to a gene. In nucleotides, the CDR3 is TGTGCCAGCAGTTCAGGGGGCGCCCCCAAGCGCGAGCAGTACTTC. It encodes CASSSGGAPKREQYF. The entire variable domain, with the rest obtained from reference TRBV7-2 and TRBJ2-7, is as follows: GAGVSQSPSNKVTEKGKDVELRCDPISGHTALYWYRQSLGQGLEFLIYFQGNSAPDKSGLPSDRFSAERTGGSVSTLTIQRTQQEDSAVYLCASSSGGAPKREQYFGPGTRLTVT.

This chain connects TRBV30 to TRBJ2-7, with 8 nucleotides matching TRBD2. CDR1 GTSNPN and CDR2 SVGIG come from the germline V gene (reference sequence). V was pared by 2 bases and J by 2 bases, with 5 bases of the junction left unmatched. The CDR3 contains 14 residues. This chain's CDR3 is CAWSLTGGAYEQYF. CDR3 sequence (DNA): TGTGCCTGGAGTTTAACGGGGGGGGCCTACGAGCAGTACTTC.

V and J are TRBV5-4 and TRBJ2-5, with 9 positions matching TRBD2. V shed 3 bases, J shed 2 bases, and the junction held 2 bases outside the gene matches. This CDR3 is built from 14 residues. The V gene's germline CDR1 is SGHNT and CDR2 YYREEE (reference sequence). CDR3 bases: TGTGCCAGCAGCTCCGGACTAGCGCAAGAGACCCAGTACTTC. It is translated as CASSSGLAQETQYF. The full variable domain, rest sourced from reference TRBV5-4 and TRBJ2-5, is ETGVTQSPTHLIKTRGQQVTLRCSSQSGHNTVSWYQQALGQGPQFIFQYYREEENGRGNFPPRFSGLQFPNYSSELNVNALELDDSALYLCASSSGLAQETQYFGPGTRLLVL.

V usage is TRBV10-2 and J usage is TRBJ1-1; 7 bases line up with TRBD1. This CDR3 contains 17 residues. The V segment lost 3 bases and the J segment 0 bases; nucleotides outside the gene matches: 10. The germline CDR1 and CDR2 sequences are WSHSY and SAAADI. CDR3 sequence: CASSERRGLGMNTEAFF. CDR3 sequence (DNA): TGCGCCAGCAGTGAAAGAAGGGGGCTGGGAATGAACACTGAAGCTTTCTTT.

V and J are TRBV6-5 and TRBJ1-2; D may be TRBD1 (6 bases). V lost 6 bases, J lost 0 bases, and 14 bases lay in between. Germline loops: CDR1 MNHEY, CDR2 SVGAGI. The CDR3 covers 15 residues. The CDR3 DNA follows: TGTGCCAGCAGCAGGACAGAACCAGCTAACTATGGCTACACCTTC. Its translation is CASSRTEPANYGYTF.

This sequence joins TRBV5-1 and TRBJ2-3; possible D gene TRBD2, 6 bases. The V gene lost 4 bases and the J gene lost 4 bases, with 13 bases spanning the gap. The CDR3 length is 14 residues. The germline CDR1 and CDR2 sequences are SGHRS and YFSETQ. Here the CDR3 reads CASSIRTGADTQYF. Written as DNA, the CDR3 is TGCGCCAGCAGCATTCGGACGGGGGCAGATACGCAGTATTTT.

This clone was observed a single time. The CDR3 protein is CAWALSGGSNTGELFF. DNA of the CDR3: TGTGCCTGGGCCCTTAGCGGGGGGTCGAACACCGGGGAGCTGTTTTTT. This rearrangement joins TRBV30 to TRBJ2-2, with TRBD2 matching 10 bases. J was trimmed by 0 bases and V by 5 bases; bases with no gene match: 6. The CDR3 extends over 16 amino acids. CDR1 is GTSNPN and CDR2 is SVGIG in the germline V gene (reference sequence). The whole variable domain, remainder taken from reference TRBV30 and TRBJ2-2, is SQTIHQWPATLVQPVGSPLSLECTVEGTSNPNLYWYRQAAGRGLQLLFYSVGIGQISSEVPQNLSASRPQDRQFILSSKKLLLSDSGFYLCAWALSGGSNTGELFFGEGSRLTVL.

This clone was seen only a few times. The chain employs TRBV19 and TRBJ1-1; D gene uncertain. Germline V gives CDR1 LNHDA, CDR2 SQIVND (reference sequence). V lost 5 bases and J 0 bases, leaving 7 bases between the germline ends. The CDR3 covers 13 residues. CDR3 amino acids: CASSVSLNTEAFF. The CDR3 nucleotides read TGTGCCAGTAGTGTGAGCCTGAACACTGAAGCTTTCTTT.

This clone was seen only once. This chain joins TRBV3-1 (or the pseudogene TRBV3-2) and TRBJ1-2, with TRBD1 as a possible D gene (5 bases). This CDR3 is 14 amino acids long. Germline loops: CDR1 LGHDT, CDR2 YNNKEL (reference sequence). Trimming took 4 bases from V and 3 from J, leaving 12 bases between them. The CDR3 is CASSPGGGDYGYTF. The CDR3 DNA is TGTGCCAGCAGCCCGGGGGGGGGAGACTATGGCTACACCTTC.

This chain uses TRBV3-1 (or the pseudogene TRBV3-2) with TRBJ2-7; D remains unclear. The germline V gene has CDR1 LGHDT and CDR2 YNNKEL (reference sequence). The ends were cut back, 0 bases at V and 3 bases at J, with 9 bases in the middle. The CDR3 consists of 14 residues. CDR3 DNA: TGTGCCAGCAGCCAAGATCTGAGGTTCTACGAGCAGTACTTC. It specifies CASSQDLRFYEQYF.

The chain combines TRBV14 with TRBJ2-7; TRBD1 aligns across 7 bases. The CDR3 runs to 14 residues. Germline CDR1 and CDR2: SGHDN and FVKESK. The ends lost 4 bases at V and 6 bases at J; junction bases unmatched: 9. The CDR3 DNA follows: TGTGCCAGCAGCCGACCGGGACAGAAGGCCGAGCAGTACTTC. Its translation is CASSRPGQKAEQYF.

This clone was seen more than once but under ten times. This chain links TRBV27 with TRBJ2-5; D is uncertain. Germline V gives CDR1 MNHEY, CDR2 SMNVEV (reference sequence). The CDR3 loop spans 13 amino acids. Trimming cost V 6 bases and J 0 bases, with 8 bases left between them. The CDR3 is CASSLPYQETQYF. CDR3 sequence (DNA): TGTGCCAGCAGCCTACCGTACCAAGAGACCCAGTACTTC.